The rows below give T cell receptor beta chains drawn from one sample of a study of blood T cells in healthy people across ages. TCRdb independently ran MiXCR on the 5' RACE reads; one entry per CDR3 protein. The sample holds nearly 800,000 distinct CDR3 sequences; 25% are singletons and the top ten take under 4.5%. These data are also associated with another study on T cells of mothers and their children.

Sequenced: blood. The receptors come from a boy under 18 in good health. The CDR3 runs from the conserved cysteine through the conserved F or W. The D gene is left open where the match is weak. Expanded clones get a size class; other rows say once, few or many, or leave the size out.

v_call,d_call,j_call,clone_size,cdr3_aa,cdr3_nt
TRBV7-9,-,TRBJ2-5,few,CASSPDRGRELETQYF,TGTGCCAGCAGCCCAGACCGAGGACGGGAACTTGAGACCCAGTACTTC
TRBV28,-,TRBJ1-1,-,CASSLGRRAEAFF,TGTGCCAGCAGTTTAGGACGGAGAGCTGAAGCTTTCTTT
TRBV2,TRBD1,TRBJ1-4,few,CASSTGVGGDEKLFF,TGTGCCAGCAGCACAGGGGTTGGGGGAGATGAAAAACTGTTTTTT
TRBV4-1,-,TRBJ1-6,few,CASSYPGKSPLHF,TGCGCCAGCAGCTACCCAGGGAAATCACCCCTCCACTTT
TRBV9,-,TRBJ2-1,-,CASSVWATPYNEQFF,TGTGCCAGCAGCGTATGGGCGACCCCCTACAATGAGCAGTTCTTC
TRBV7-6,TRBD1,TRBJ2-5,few,CASSRGTGTETQYF,TGTGCCAGCAGCAGGGGGACAGGGACCGAGACCCAGTACTTC
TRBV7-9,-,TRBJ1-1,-,CASSYTPGPAATEAFF,TGTGCCAGCAGCTATACCCCGGGACCCGCGGCAACTGAAGCTTTCTTT
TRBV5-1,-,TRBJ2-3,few,CASSQGRPSTDTQYF,TGCGCCAGCAGCCAGGGACGTCCGAGCACAGATACGCAGTATTTT
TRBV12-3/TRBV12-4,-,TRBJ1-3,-,CASSLSDGRNTIYF,TGTGCCAGCAGTCTTTCGGACGGGAGAAACACCATATATTTT
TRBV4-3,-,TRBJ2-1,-,CASSQASLAAYNEQFF,TGCGCCAGCAGCCAAGCTTCCTTAGCGGCTTACAATGAGCAGTTCTTC
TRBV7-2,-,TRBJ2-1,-,CASSLMAAAYNEQFF,TGTGCCAGCAGCTTGATGGCGGCAGCCTACAATGAGCAGTTCTTC
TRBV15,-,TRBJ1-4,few,CATSSFRLEKLFF,TGTGCCACCAGCAGTTTTCGGCTCGAAAAACTGTTTTTT
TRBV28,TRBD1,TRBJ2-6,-,CASTLGDRVLSGANVLTF,TGTGCCAGCACTCTAGGGGACAGGGTGCTTTCTGGGGCCAACGTCCTGACTTTC
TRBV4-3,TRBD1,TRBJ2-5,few,CASSQRGQGQGTQYF,TGCGCCAGCAGCCAACGGGGACAGGGCCAAGGGACCCAGTACTTC
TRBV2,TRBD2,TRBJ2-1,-,CASSDPSQAGACNEQFF,TGTGCCAGCAGTGACCCGTCCCAAGCGGGGGCCTGCAATGAGCAGTTCTTC
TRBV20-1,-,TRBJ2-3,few,CSARDRGSTDTQYF,TGCAGTGCTAGAGATCGGGGGAGCACAGATACGCAGTATTTT
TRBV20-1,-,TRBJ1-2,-,CSAGYGYTF,TGCAGTGCGGGCTATGGCTACACCTTC
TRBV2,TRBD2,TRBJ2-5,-,CASSESLGLAGETQYF,TGTGCCAGCAGTGAGAGTCTTGGACTAGCGGGAGAGACCCAGTACTTC
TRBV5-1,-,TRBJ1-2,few,CASSLEGGDYGYTF,TGCGCCAGCAGCTTGGAGGGGGGTGACTATGGCTACACCTTC
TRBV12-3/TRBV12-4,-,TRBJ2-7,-,CASSHIALEQYF,TGTGCCAGCAGCCACATAGCGCTTGAGCAGTACTTC
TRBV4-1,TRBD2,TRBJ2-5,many,CASSQGLAGGETQYF,TGCGCCAGCAGCCAAGGACTAGCGGGGGGGGAGACCCAGTACTTC
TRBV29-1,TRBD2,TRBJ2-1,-,CSVGRLAGVNEQFF,TGCAGCGTTGGGAGGCTAGCGGGAGTCAATGAGCAGTTCTTC
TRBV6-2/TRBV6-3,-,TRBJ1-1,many,CASRGPMNTEAFF,TGTGCCAGCAGGGGACCCATGAACACTGAAGCTTTCTTT
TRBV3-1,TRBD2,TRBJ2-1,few,CASSPGTSGTDEQFF,TGTGCCAGCAGCCCCGGGACTAGCGGGACGGATGAGCAGTTCTTC
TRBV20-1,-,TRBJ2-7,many,CSADSRSNYEQYF,TGCAGCGCAGACTCGCGGAGCAACTACGAGCAGTACTTC
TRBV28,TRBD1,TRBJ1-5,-,CASFNRGLYSNQPQHF,TGTGCCAGCTTCAACAGGGGGCTCTATAGCAATCAGCCCCAGCATTTT
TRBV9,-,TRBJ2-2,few,CASSLQGRELFF,TGTGCCAGCAGCCTACAGGGAAGGGAGCTGTTTTTT
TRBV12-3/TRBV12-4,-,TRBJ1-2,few,CASSLVGTNGYTF,TGTGCCAGCAGTTTAGTAGGAACGAATGGCTACACCTTC
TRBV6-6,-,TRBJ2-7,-,CASGTGGPYEQYF,TGTGCCAGCGGCACCGGAGGCCCCTACGAGCAGTACTTC
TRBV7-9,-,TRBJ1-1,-,CASSLDGWTEAFF,TGTGCCAGCAGCTTAGATGGGTGGACTGAAGCTTTCTTT
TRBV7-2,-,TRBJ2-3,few,CASSLTDSPDTQYF,TGTGCCAGCAGCTTAACGGACAGTCCAGATACGCAGTATTTT
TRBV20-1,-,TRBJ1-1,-,CSARGRMSEAFF,TGCAGTGCTAGGGGGCGAATGAGTGAAGCTTTCTTT
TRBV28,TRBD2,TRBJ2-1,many,CASSLTSLSYNEQFF,TGTGCCAGCAGTCTGACTAGCCTCTCCTACAATGAGCAGTTCTTC
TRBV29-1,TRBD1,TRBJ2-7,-,CSAEGGQEDEQYF,TGCAGCGCTGAGGGGGGACAGGAGGACGAGCAGTACTTC
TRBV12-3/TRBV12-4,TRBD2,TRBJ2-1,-,CASSHRTSGRAFGYNEQFF,TGTGCCAGCAGCCACAGGACTAGCGGGAGGGCCTTCGGGTACAATGAGCAGTTCTTC
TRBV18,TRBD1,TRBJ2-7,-,CASSMGQGANYEQYF,TGTGCCAGCTCAATGGGACAGGGGGCTAACTACGAGCAGTACTTC
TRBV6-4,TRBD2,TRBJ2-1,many,CASSAGGAYNEQFF,TGTGCCAGCAGTGCCGGGGGGGCTTACAATGAGCAGTTCTTC
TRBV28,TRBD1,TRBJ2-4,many,CASSFGTGDTTKNIQYF,TGTGCCAGCAGTTTCGGGACAGGGGACACCACCAAAAACATTCAGTACTTC
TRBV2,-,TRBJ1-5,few,CASSEIGGLPNDQPQHF,TGTGCCAGCAGTGAGATCGGAGGACTTCCCAATGATCAGCCCCAGCATTTT
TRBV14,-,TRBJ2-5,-,CASSQDRGLRGETQYF,TGTGCCAGCAGCCAAGATAGGGGACTCCGGGGGGAGACCCAGTACTTC
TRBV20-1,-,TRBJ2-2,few,CSARIRSYTGELFF,TGCAGTGCTAGAATTCGCAGCTACACCGGGGAGCTGTTTTTT
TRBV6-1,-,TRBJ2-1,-,CASRTRPMYEQFF,TGTGCCAGCAGAACTCGCCCCATGTATGAGCAGTTCTTC
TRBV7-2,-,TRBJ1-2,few,CASSSQGQGPGYGYTF,TGTGCCAGCAGCTCCCAAGGGCAGGGGCCTGGATATGGCTACACTTTC
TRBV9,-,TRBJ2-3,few,CASSPPWGGTVDTQYF,TGTGCCAGCAGCCCCCCCTGGGGGGGCACAGTAGATACGCAGTATTTT
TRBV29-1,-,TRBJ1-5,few,CSAGQSNQPQHF,TGCAGCGCAGGACAGAGTAATCAGCCCCAGCATTTT
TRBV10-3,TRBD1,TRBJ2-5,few,CAVGQDQETQYF,TGTGCCGTAGGACAGGACCAGGAGACCCAGTACTTC
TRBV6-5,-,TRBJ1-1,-,CASSYSPGWNTEAFF,TGTGCCAGCAGTTACTCCCCGGGATGGAACACTGAAGCTTTCTTT
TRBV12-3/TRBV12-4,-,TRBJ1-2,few,CASSFNTDYGYTF,TGTGCCAGCAGTTTTAACACAGACTATGGCTACACCTTC
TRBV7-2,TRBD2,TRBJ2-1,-,CASSLVMVGLPYSYNEQFF,TGTGCCAGCAGCTTAGTCATGGTGGGACTACCCTACTCCTACAATGAGCAGTTCTTC